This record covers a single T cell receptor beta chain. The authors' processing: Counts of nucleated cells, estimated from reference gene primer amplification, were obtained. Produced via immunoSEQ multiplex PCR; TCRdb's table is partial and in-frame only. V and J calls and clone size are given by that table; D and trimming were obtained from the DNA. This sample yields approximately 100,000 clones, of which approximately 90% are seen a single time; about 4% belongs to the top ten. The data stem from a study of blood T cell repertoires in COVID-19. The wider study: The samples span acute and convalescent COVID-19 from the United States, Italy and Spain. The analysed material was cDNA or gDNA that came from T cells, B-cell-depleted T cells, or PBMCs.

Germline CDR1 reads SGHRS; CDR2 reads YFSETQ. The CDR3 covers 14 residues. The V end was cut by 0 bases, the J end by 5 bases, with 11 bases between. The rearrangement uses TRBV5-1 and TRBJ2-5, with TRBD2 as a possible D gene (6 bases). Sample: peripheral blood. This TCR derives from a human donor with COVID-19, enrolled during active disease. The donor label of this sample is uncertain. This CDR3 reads CASSLVGGQETQYF. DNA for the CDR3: TGCGCCAGCAGCTTGGTGGGGGGTCAGGAGACCCAGTACTTC.